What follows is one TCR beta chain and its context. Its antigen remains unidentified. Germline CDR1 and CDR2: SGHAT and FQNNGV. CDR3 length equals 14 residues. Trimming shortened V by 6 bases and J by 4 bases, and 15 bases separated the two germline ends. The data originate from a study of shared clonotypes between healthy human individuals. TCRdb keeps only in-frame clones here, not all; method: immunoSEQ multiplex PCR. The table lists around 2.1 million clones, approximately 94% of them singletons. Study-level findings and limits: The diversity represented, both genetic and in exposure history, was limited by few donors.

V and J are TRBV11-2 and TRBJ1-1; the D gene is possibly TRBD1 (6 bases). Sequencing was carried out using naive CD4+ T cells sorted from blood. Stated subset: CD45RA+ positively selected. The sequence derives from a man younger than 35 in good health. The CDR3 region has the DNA TGTGCCAGCAGTACACAGGGATACGGCACTGAAGCTTTCTTT. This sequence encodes CASSTQGYGTEAFF.